This T cell receptor beta chain comes out of a study of blood T cell repertoires in COVID-19. CDR1 and CDR2 from the germline V gene are SQVTM and ANQGSEA. The CDR3 loop spans 15 amino acids. Deletions cut 3 bases from V and 0 bases from J, with 12 bases between. Repertoires were generated with immunoSEQ multiplex PCR, while TCRdb's copy carries only in-frame clones and drops some. Among about 250,000 clones listed, 70% to 90% were seen once. The gene calls are TRBV29-1 and TRBJ2-1, with D possibly TRBD1 on 5 matching bases. Sequencing was carried out using peripheral blood. The sequence came from a woman between 40 and 50 years old who had recovered from COVID-19. CDR3 loop: CSVDKTELSYNEQFF. CDR3 DNA sequence: TGCAGCGTTGACAAGACAGAACTCTCCTACAATGAGCAGTTCTTC.